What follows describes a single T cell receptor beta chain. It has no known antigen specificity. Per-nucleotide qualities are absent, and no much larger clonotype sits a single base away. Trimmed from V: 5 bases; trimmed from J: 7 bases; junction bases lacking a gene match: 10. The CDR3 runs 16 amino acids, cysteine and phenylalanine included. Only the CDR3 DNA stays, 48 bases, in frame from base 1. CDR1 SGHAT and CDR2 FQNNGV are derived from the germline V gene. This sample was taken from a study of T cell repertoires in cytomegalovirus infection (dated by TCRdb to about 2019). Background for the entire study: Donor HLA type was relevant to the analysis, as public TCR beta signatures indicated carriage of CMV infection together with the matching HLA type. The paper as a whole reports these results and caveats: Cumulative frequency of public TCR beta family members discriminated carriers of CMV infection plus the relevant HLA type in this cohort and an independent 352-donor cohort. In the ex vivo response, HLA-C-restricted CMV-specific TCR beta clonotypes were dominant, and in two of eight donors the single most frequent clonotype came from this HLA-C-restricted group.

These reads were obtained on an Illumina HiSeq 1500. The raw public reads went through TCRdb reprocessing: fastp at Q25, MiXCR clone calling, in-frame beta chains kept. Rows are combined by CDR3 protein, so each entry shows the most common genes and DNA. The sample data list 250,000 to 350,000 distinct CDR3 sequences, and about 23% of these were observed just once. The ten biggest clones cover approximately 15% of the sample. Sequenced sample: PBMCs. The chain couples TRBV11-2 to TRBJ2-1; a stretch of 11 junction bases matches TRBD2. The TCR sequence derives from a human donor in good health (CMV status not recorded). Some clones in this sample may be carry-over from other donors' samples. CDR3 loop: CASSPIAGGLTNEQFF. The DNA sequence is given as TGTGCCAGCAGCCCTATAGCGGGGGGGCTGACAAATGAGCAGTTCTTC.